This T cell receptor beta chain appears in the sequencing data of a study of cytomegalovirus exposure and HLA in healthy donors. Across the whole study: The early release's HLA-typed donors yielded approximately 85 million unique TCRs.

The V gene's germline CDR1 is SGHTA and CDR2 FQGTGA. The CDR3 runs to 16 residues. V shed 5 bases and J 7 bases; nucleotides not matched to a gene: 13. The PCR made use of 60 Vbeta and 13 Jbeta primers. Profiled with immunoSEQ multiplex PCR; TCRdb holds only in-frame clones, not every one. Here the sample spans around 190,000 clones, just over 75% being singletons. The J gene is TRBJ1-2, the V gene TRBV7-3; TRBD1 matches at 10 bases. The material sequenced was PBMCs. This clonotype was obtained from a young man in good health and CMV-seronegative. CDR3 in DNA: TGTGCCAGCAGCGCGGGCCGGGACAGGGGACCGGGTGGCTACACCTTC. This codes for CASSAGRDRGPGGYTF.